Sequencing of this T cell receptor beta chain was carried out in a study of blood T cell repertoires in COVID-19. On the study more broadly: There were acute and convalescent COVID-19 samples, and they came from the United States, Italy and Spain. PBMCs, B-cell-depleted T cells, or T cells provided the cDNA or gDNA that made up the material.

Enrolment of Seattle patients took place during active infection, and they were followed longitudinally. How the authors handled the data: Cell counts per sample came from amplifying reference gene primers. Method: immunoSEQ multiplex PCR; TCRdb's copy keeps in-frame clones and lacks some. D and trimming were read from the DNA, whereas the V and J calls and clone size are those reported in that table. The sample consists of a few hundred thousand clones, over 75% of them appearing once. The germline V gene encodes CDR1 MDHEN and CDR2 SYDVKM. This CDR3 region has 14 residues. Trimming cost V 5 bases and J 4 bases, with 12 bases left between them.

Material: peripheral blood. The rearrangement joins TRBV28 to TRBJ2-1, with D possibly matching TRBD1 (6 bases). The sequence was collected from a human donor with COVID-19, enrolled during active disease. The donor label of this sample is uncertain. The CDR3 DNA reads TGTGCCAGCAGTACAGGGTCCTCATACAATGAGCAGTTCTTC. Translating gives CASSTGSSYNEQFF.